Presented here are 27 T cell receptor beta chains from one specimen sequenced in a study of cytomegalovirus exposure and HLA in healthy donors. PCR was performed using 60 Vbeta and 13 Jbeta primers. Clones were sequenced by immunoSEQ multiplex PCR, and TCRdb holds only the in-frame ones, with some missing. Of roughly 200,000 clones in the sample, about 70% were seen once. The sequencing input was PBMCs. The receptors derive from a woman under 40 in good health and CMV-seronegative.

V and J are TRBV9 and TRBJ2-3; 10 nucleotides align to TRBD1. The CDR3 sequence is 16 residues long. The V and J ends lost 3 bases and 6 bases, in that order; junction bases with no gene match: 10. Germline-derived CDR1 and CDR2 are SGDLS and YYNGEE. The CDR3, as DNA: TGTGCCAGCAGCGAGTACCGACAGGGGGCTCTCGATACGCAGTATTTT. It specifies CASSEYRQGALDTQYF.

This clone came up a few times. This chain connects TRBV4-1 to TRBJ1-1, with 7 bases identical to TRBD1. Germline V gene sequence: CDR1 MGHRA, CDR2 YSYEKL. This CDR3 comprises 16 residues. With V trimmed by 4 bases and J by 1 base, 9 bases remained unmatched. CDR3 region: CASSRGTDLGNTEAFF. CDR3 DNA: TGCGCCAGCAGCCGAGGGACAGACCTCGGGAACACTGAAGCTTTCTTT.

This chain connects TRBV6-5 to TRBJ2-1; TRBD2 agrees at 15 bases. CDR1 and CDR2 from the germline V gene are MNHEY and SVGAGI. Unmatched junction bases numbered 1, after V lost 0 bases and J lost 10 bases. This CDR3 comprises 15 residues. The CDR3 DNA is TGTGCCAGCAGTTACTCGGGACTAGCGGGAGGAGAGCAGTTCTTC. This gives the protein CASSYSGLAGGEQFF.

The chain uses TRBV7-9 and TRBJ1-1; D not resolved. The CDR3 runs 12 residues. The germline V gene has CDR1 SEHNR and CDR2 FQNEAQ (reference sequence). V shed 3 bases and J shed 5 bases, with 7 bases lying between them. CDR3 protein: CASSLGVTEAFF. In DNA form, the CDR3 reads TGTGCCAGCAGCTTGGGCGTGACTGAAGCTTTCTTT.

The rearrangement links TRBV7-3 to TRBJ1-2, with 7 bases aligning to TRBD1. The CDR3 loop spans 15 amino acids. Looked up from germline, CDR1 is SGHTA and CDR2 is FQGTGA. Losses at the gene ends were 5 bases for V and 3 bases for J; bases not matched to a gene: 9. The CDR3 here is CASSPSGQADYGYTF. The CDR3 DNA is TGTGCCAGCAGCCCCAGCGGACAGGCCGACTATGGCTACACCTTC.

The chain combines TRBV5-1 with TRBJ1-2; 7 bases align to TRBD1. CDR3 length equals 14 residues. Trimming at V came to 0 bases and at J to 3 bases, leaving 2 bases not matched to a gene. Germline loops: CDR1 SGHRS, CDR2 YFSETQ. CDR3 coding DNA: TGCGCCAGCAGCTTGGGGGGGACAGACTATGGCTACACCTTC. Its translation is CASSLGGTDYGYTF.

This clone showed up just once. CDR3 loop: CASSPSLVAGSREQYF. CDR3 bases: TGTGCCAGCAGCCCATCGTTGGTAGCGGGATCTCGCGAGCAGTACTTC. The chain couples TRBV13 to TRBJ2-5; TRBD2 agrees at 8 bases. The DNA end is a closer match to TRBJ2-7, so the J assignment may be wrong. This CDR3 contains 16 residues. Germline loops: CDR1 PRHDT, CDR2 FYEKMQ (reference sequence).

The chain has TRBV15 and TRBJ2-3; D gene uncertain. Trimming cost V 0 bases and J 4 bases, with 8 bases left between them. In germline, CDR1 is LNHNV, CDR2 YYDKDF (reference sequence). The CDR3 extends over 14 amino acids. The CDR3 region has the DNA TGTGCCACCAGCAGAGATGGAGTAGCAGATACGCAGTATTTT. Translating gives CATSRDGVADTQYF. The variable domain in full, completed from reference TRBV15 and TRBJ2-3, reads DAMVIQNPRYQVTQFGKPVTLSCSQTLNHNVMYWYQQKSSQAPKLLFHYYDKDFNNEADTPDNFQSRRPNTSFCFLDIRSPGLGDTAMYLCATSRDGVADTQYFGPGTRLTVL.

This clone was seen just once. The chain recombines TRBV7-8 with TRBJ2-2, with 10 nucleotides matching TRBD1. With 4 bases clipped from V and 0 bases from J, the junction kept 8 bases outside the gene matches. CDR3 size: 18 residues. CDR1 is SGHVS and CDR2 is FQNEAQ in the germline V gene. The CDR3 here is CASSSVTGGWTNTGELFF. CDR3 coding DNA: TGTGCCAGCAGCTCAGTGACAGGGGGCTGGACGAACACCGGGGAGCTGTTTTTT.

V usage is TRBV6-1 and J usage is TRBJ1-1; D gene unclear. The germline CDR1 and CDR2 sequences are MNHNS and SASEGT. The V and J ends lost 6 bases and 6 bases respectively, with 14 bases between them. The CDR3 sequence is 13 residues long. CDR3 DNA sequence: TGTGCCAGCAGGACTCAGACGGTTCCTGAAGCTTTCTTT. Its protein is CASRTQTVPEAFF.

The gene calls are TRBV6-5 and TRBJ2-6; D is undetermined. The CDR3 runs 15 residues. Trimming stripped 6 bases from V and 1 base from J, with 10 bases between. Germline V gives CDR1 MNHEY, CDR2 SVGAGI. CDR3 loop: CASSPCCSGANVLTF. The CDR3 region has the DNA TGTGCCAGCAGCCCCTGTTGTTCTGGGGCCAACGTCCTGACTTTC.

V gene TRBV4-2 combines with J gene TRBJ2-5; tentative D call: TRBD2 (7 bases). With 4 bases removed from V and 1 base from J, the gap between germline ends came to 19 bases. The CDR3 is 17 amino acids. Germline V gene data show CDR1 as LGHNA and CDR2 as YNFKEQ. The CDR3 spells CASSRAGTGRVQETQYF. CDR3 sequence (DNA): TGTGCCAGCAGCCGGGCGGGTACAGGGAGGGTCCAAGAGACCCAGTACTTC.

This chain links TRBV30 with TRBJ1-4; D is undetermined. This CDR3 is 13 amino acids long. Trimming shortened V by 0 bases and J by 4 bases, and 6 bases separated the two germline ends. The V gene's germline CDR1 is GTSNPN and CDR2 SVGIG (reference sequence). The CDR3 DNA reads TGTGCCTGGAGTGTCGTTGTTAATGAAAAACTGTTTTTT. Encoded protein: CAWSVVVNEKLFF.

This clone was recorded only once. CDR3 DNA: TGTGCCAGCAGCTTGCTTTATACAGGAAGCTACTACGAGCAGTACTTC. This translates into CASSLLYTGSYYEQYF. J is TRBJ2-7 and V is TRBV7-9; weak D call: TRBD1 (5 bases). CDR3 length equals 16 residues. Germline CDR1 and CDR2: SEHNR and FQNEAQ (reference sequence). Trimming took 3 bases from V and 3 from J, leaving 18 bases between them. Looking up the rest from reference TRBV7-9 and TRBJ2-7 gives the full variable domain: DTGVSQNPRHKITKRGQNVTFRCDPISEHNRLYWYRQTLGQGPEFLTYFQNEAQLEKSRLLSDRFSAERPKGSFSTLEIQRTEQGDSAMYLCASSLLYTGSYYEQYFGPGTRLTVT.

For the CDR3, the DNA is TGTGCCAGCTCACCACAGACAGGTCCCACAGATACGCAGTATTTT. Protein product: CASSPQTGPTDTQYF. J is TRBJ2-3 and V is TRBV18, with D possibly matching TRBD1 (6 bases). V was pared by 1 base and J by 2 bases, with 10 bases between. The CDR3 consists of 15 residues. CDR1 is KGHSH, CDR2 LQKENI, per germline.

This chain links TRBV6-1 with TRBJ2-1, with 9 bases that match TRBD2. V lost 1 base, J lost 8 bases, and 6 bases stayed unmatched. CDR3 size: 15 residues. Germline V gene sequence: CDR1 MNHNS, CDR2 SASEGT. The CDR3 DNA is TGTGCCAGCAGTGAAGGTCTAGCGGGGTGGGATGAGCAGTTCTTC. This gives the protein CASSEGLAGWDEQFF.

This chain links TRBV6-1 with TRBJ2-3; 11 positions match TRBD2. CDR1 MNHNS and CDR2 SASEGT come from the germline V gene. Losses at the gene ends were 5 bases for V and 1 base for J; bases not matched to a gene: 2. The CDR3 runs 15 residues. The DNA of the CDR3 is TGTGCCAGCAGTAAACTAGCGGGGGGCACAGATACGCAGTATTTT. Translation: CASSKLAGGTDTQYF.

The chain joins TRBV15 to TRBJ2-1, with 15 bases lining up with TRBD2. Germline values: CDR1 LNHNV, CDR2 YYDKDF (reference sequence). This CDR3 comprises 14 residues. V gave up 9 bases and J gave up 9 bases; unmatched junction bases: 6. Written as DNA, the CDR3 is TGTGCCACTGGACTAGCGGGAGGGCTGGGTGAGCAGTTCTTC. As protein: CATGLAGGLGEQFF. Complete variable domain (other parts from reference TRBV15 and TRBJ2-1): DAMVIQNPRYQVTQFGKPVTLSCSQTLNHNVMYWYQQKSSQAPKLLFHYYDKDFNNEADTPDNFQSRRPNTSFCFLDIRSPGLGDTAMYLCATGLAGGLGEQFFGPGTRLTVL.

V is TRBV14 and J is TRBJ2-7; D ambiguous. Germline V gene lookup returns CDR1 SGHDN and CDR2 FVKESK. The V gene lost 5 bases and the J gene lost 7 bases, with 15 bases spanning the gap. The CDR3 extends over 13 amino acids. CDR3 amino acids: CASSSPPGLEQYF. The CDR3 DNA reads TGTGCCAGCAGCTCCCCCCCTGGGCTGGAGCAGTACTTC.

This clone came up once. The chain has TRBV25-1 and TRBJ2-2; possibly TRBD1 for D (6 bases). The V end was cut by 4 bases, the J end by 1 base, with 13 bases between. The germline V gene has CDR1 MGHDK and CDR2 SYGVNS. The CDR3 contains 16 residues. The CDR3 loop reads CASSVRRGGNTGELFF. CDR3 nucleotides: TGTGCCAGCAGTGTCCGCCGAGGGGGGAACACCGGGGAGCTGTTTTTT. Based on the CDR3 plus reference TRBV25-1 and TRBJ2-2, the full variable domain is EADIYQTPRYLVIGTGKKITLECSQTMGHDKMYWYQQDPGMELHLIHYSYGVNSTEKGDLSSESTVSRIRTEHFPLTLESARPSHTSQYLCASSVRRGGNTGELFFGEGSRLTVL.

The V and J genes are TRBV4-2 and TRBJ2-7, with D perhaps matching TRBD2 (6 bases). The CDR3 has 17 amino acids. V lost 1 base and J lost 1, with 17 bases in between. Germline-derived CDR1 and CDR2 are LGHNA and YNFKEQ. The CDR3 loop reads CASSQVSGAGPSYEQYF. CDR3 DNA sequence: TGTGCCAGCAGCCAAGTCTCGGGCGCGGGGCCATCCTACGAGCAGTACTTC.

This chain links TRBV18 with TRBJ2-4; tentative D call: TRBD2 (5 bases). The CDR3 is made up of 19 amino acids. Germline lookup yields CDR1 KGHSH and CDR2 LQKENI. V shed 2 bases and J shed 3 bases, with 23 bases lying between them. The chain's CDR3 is CASSPTNGPVVRGKNIQYF. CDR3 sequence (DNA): TGTGCCAGCTCACCAACTAACGGACCCGTCGTCCGGGGCAAAAACATTCAGTACTTC.

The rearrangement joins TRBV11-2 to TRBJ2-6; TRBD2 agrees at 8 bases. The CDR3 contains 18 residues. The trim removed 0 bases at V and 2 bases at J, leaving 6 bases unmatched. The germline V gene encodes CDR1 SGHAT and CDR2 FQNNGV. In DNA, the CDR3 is TGTGCCAGCAGCTTAGAGCCTAGCGGGTTGGCTGGGGCCAACGTCCTGACTTTC. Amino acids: CASSLEPSGLAGANVLTF.

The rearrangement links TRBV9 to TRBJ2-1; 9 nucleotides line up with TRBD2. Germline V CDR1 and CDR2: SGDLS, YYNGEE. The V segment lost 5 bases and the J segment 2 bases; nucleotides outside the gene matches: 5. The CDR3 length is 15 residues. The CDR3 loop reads CASSEAGGPYNEQFF. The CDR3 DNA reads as TGTGCCAGCAGTGAGGCGGGGGGGCCCTACAATGAGCAGTTCTTC.

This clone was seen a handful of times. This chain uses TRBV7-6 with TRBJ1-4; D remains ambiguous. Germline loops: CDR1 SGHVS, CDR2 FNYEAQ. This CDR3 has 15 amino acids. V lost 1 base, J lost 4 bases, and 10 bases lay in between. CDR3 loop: CASSLDGRNNEKLFF. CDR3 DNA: TGTGCCAGCAGCTTAGATGGCAGGAATAATGAAAAACTGTTTTTT.

CDR3 loop: CASSPGETSGNQPQHF. The CDR3 bases are TGTGCCAGTAGTCCGGGAGAGACCTCAGGGAATCAGCCCCAGCATTTT. The chain is built from TRBV19 and TRBJ1-5; D possibly corresponds to TRBD1 (5 bases). V was shortened by 5 bases and J by 4 bases, with 18 bases between the two germline ends. The CDR3 is made up of 16 amino acids. Germline assignment: CDR1 LNHDA and CDR2 SQIVND (reference sequence).

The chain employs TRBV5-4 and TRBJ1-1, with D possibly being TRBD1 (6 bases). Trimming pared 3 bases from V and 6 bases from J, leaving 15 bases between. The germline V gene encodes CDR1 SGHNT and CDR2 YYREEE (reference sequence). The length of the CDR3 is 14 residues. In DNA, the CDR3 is TGTGCCAGCAGCTCCAGACAGGATCCATCTGAAGCTTTCTTT. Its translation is CASSSRQDPSEAFF.